The entry that follows covers one T cell receptor (beta chain) sequence. Its antigen is unidentified. Measured with immunoSEQ multiplex PCR; TCRdb has only the in-frame clones, and not every one. The table records 150,000 to 200,000 clones, 86% of them present only once. This sample stems from a study of cytomegalovirus exposure and HLA in healthy donors. There are 16 residues in the CDR3. Trimming removed 0 bases from V and 6 bases from J, with 17 bases in between. Points from the study as a whole: The tendency of first-cohort TCR clusters to co-occur in the roughly 110 validation repertoires emerged from a later analysis.

This chain links TRBV23-1 with TRBJ1-2; D remains ambiguous. TRBV23-1 is identified as an open reading frame with a role that is uncertain. What was sequenced was PBMCs. The sequence derives from a woman younger than 30 in good health and CMV-seronegative. The CDR3 spells CASSQSRQPHLNGYTF. CDR3 sequence (DNA): TGCGCCAGCAGTCAATCGAGGCAGCCTCACCTCAATGGCTACACCTTC.